This paragraph covers one T cell receptor beta chain sequence. The data originate from a study of CD8+ T cells in alopecia areata. Study-level information: Severity scores in treated patients reflected the percentage of scalp affected.

Germline CDR1 reads ENHRY; CDR2 reads SYGVKD. Unmatched junction bases numbered 2, after V lost 6 bases and J lost 2 bases. CDR3 length: 14 residues. Treatment described: oral pan-JAK inhibitor, 5-10 mg twice daily. Obtained from alopecia areata patients were lesional scalp punch biopsies along with peripheral blood. RNA extraction was followed by reverse transcription into cDNA, which acted as the sequencing template. TCRdb's table, derived via immunoSEQ multiplex PCR, lists solely in-frame clones and lacks some. The data show around 190,000 clones, with over 60% seen just once and more than 3.5% held by the top ten.

The sample in question was CD4+ T cells sorted from blood, obtained at week 4, from a patient treated with tofacitinib. The rearrangement uses TRBV10-3 and TRBJ2-3; 10 bases fit TRBD2. The TCR was taken from a human donor with alopecia areata. The CDR3 loop reads CAIRAGGPTDTQYF. CDR3 nucleotide sequence: TGTGCCATCAGAGCGGGGGGGCCCACAGATACGCAGTATTTT.